Each of the 19 T cell receptor beta chains below was sequenced from the same sample in a study of early T cells in non-severe SARS-CoV-2 infection. TCRdb ran MiXCR on the 5' RACE reads and lists one entry per CDR3 protein. The sample has fewer than 120,000 distinct CDR3 sequences, around 12% seen once. The source material was whole blood, sampled at baseline. These TCRs come from an adult who was a healthcare worker with PCR-confirmed SARS-CoV-2 infection or an uninfected control (not recorded which).

This rearrangement joins TRBV5-6 to TRBJ1-1; the D gene is possibly TRBD1 (5 bases). The germline gives CDR1 SGHDT, CDR2 YYEEEE. CDR3 size: 14 residues. V was shortened by 2 bases and J by 3 bases, with 11 bases between the two germline ends. The chain's CDR3 is CASSFGPGDTEAFF. Here the CDR3 DNA reads TGTGCCAGCAGCTTCGGTCCGGGGGACACTGAAGCTTTCTTT.

This clonotype was seen many times. This rearrangement joins TRBV29-1 to TRBJ1-2; D gene ambiguous. Trimming took 4 bases from V and 8 from J, leaving 8 bases between them. This CDR3 has 10 residues. In germline, CDR1 is SQVTM, CDR2 ANQGSEA. CDR3 nucleotides: TGCAGCGTTGTTGGCAGCGGCTACACCTTC. Protein product: CSVVGSGYTF.

V is TRBV27 and J is TRBJ1-2; a weak D match, TRBD1 (5 bases). The CDR3 consists of 13 residues. V lost 3 bases and J 7 bases, leaving 12 bases between the germline ends. Germline CDR1 MNHEY, CDR2 SMNVEV (reference sequence). The chain's CDR3 is CASSFRQGGGYTF. CDR3 nucleotide sequence: TGTGCCAGCAGTTTTAGGCAGGGAGGTGGCTACACCTTC.

This clonotype was counted only a few times. The chain has TRBV6-2 or TRBV6-3 and TRBJ1-2; D unresolved. The CDR3 has 14 residues. CDR1 and CDR2 from the germline V gene are MNHEY and SVGEGT. V gave up 6 bases and J gave up 2 bases, with 13 bases separating them. CDR3 in amino acids: CASSQEFGNYGYTF. DNA of the CDR3: TGTGCCAGCAGCCAGGAATTCGGGAACTATGGCTACACCTTC.

The chain is built from TRBV29-1 and TRBJ2-3, with 8 positions matching TRBD2. Looked up from germline, CDR1 is SQVTM and CDR2 is ANQGSEA. The V segment lost 6 bases and the J segment 4 bases; nucleotides outside the gene matches: 6. The CDR3 sequence is 13 residues long. The CDR3 DNA is TGCAGCGTCGGACTAGCTGAGGCAGATACGCAGTATTTT. Translated: CSVGLAEADTQYF.

Ten or more counts support this clonotype. The chain joins TRBV2 to TRBJ1-2, with TRBD1 identical over 8 bases. Germline lookup yields CDR1 SNHLY and CDR2 FYNNEI. The CDR3 contains 16 residues. V lost 9 bases, J lost 4 bases, and 16 bases stayed unmatched. Here the CDR3 reads CASTRDRTLESYGYTF. Here the CDR3 DNA reads TGTGCCAGTACCCGGGACAGGACCCTGGAATCCTATGGCTACACCTTC. Combining the CDR3 with reference TRBV2 and TRBJ1-2 gives the whole variable domain EPEVTQTPSHQVTQMGQEVILRCVPISNHLYFYWYRQILGQKVEFLVSFYNNEISEKSEIFDDQFSVERPDGSNFTLKIRSTKLEDSAMYFCASTRDRTLESYGYTFGSGTRLTVV.

The rearrangement links TRBV2 to TRBJ1-4; unclear D gene. The germline V gene has CDR1 SNHLY and CDR2 FYNNEI. This CDR3 region has 11 residues. The V and J ends lost 11 bases and 5 bases respectively, with 9 bases between them. DNA of the CDR3: TGTGCCTGGACTTTCAATGAAAAACTGTTTTTT. This translates into CAWTFNEKLFF.

This clonotype was observed a handful of times. The chain is built from TRBV21-1 and TRBJ1-5; TRBD1, the table's D call, was not compared with the DNA. TRBV21-1 is recorded as a pseudogene. The length of the CDR3 is 15 residues. CDR3 sequence: CASRTGKYSNQPQHF. In DNA, the CDR3 is TGTGCCAGCCGGACAGGGAAGTATAGCAATCAGCCCCAGCATTTT.

This clonotype was recorded a few times. J is TRBJ1-4 and V is TRBV5-1; D is unresolved. The CDR3 loop spans 14 amino acids. The V end was cut by 0 bases, the J end by 8 bases, with 11 bases between. CDR1 and CDR2 from the germline V gene are SGHRS and YFSETQ. In nucleotides, the CDR3 is TGCGCCAGCAGCTTGGAACCCAGTGGCGAAAAACTGTTTTTT. It specifies CASSLEPSGEKLFF.

Turning to this clonotype: Since the CDR3 does not end with the conserved phenylalanine or tryptophan, this likely comes from a read error. The DNA is omitted, as the CDR3 cannot be located on it reliably, and the CDR3 follows TCRdb's listing. The J gene is TRBJ1-2, the V gene TRBV11-2; the table's TRBD1 call for D was not verified on the DNA. The CDR3 is 13 residues long, ends included. CDR1 and CDR2 from the germline V gene are SGHAT and FQNNGV. CDR3 amino acids: CASSFHRGPGMSI.

This chain joins TRBV2 and TRBJ1-4; D may be TRBD1 (6 bases). The CDR3 runs to 15 residues. V shed 6 bases and J shed 3 bases, with 14 bases lying between them. Germline V CDR1 and CDR2: SNHLY, FYNNEI. The CDR3 DNA sequence: TGTGCCAGCAGGGTGCAGGGGCGGGCTAATGAAAAACTGTTTTTT. This translates into CASRVQGRANEKLFF.

The J gene is TRBJ1-4, the V gene TRBV3-1, with unresolved D. This CDR3 has 15 residues. The V end lost 2 bases, the J end lost 7 bases, and 14 bases lay between the germline ends. Germline V lookup: CDR1 LGHDT, CDR2 YNNKEL (reference sequence). CDR3 DNA: TGTGCCAGCAGCCAATCCGGAGGCCGGGGTGAAAAACTGTTTTTT. This gives the protein CASSQSGGRGEKLFF.

CDR3 sequence: CASSLGGSNTGELFF. CDR3 bases: TGTGCCAGCAGCTTAGGGGGAAGCAACACCGGGGAGCTGTTTTTT. The rearrangement uses TRBV5-6 and TRBJ2-2; perhaps TRBD1 as D (6 bases). CDR3 length: 15 residues. Germline V gives CDR1 SGHDT, CDR2 YYEEEE. The V and J ends lost 2 bases and 2 bases respectively, with 10 bases between them.

This clonotype has a count of ten or more. The genes are TRBV12-3 or TRBV12-4 and TRBJ1-2; TRBD1 is a possible D gene (6 bases). The length of the CDR3 is 11 residues. Deletions cut 8 bases from V and 8 bases from J, with 12 bases between. CDR3 residues: CASSGAGGYTF. For the CDR3, the DNA is TGTGCCAGCTCGGGGGCGGGCGGCTACACCTTC.

A note on this clonotype: At one boundary the junction diverges from the germline segment, which might be a read error. V usage is TRBV20-1 and J usage is TRBJ1-1, with D hard to call. The CDR3 sequence is 14 residues long. From germline, CDR1 is DFQATT and CDR2 SNEGSKA (reference sequence). CDR3 sequence reads: CSATLTWPNTEAFF. CDR3 DNA: TGCAGTGCTACCCTCACTTGGCCGAACACTGAAGCGTTCTTT.

This clonotype was seen more than once but under ten times. The chain couples TRBV28 to TRBJ1-2, with 10 positions matching TRBD1. The CDR3 is 19 amino acids. V lost 9 bases and J lost 7; bases outside the gene matches: 26. CDR1 and CDR2 (germline): MDHEN, SYDVKM. The DNA for the CDR3 is TGTGCCAGTCTTACCCCCGGATGGCTACTTGGGACAGGGGATTTTGGCTACACCTTC. Amino acids: CASLTPGWLLGTGDFGYTF.

This clonotype has at least ten counts. The rearrangement links TRBV12-3 or TRBV12-4 to TRBJ2-1; D remains ambiguous. Trimming took 2 bases from V and 5 from J, leaving 10 bases between them. The CDR3 has 14 residues. In DNA form, the CDR3 reads TGTGCCAGCAGTTTACGTCCGACCCACAATGAGCAGTTCTTC. This sequence encodes CASSLRPTHNEQFF.

This clonotype was seen more than once but under ten times. The chain carries TRBV18 and TRBJ2-2; D not certain. The CDR3 is 13 residues long. V was shortened by 8 bases and J by 4 bases, with 11 bases between the two germline ends. Germline CDR1 and CDR2: KGHSH and LQKENI. The CDR3 coding sequence is TGTGCCAGCCTCCAGACCGTCACCGGGGAGCTGTTTTTT. Encoded protein: CASLQTVTGELFF.

The chain employs TRBV5-1 and TRBJ2-7; D could derive from TRBD1 or TRBD2 (5 bases each). V lost 2 bases and J lost 0, with 9 bases in between. Germline V gives CDR1 SGHRS, CDR2 YFSETQ. This CDR3 has 14 amino acids. The CDR3 region has the DNA TGCGCCAGCAGCTTTCAGGGAGCCTCCTACGAGCAGTACTTC. Its protein is CASSFQGASYEQYF.